This T cell receptor (beta chain) is from a study of shared clonotypes between healthy human individuals. Study outcomes and limitations: Some naive CD4 clonotypes, about 5%, turned up in common across a handful of donors. Tissues were not sampled, only blood, and their repertoires likely differ.

As to this clone: What it binds is not known.

Sequencing used immunoSEQ multiplex PCR; TCRdb keeps in-frame clones, though not all of them. The sample lists 1,400,000 or so clones; about 98.5% were seen once. Germline V gene sequence: CDR1 ENHRY, CDR2 SYGVKD. The CDR3 runs 17 residues. With 5 bases clipped from V and 3 bases from J, the junction kept 13 bases outside the gene matches. V usage is TRBV10-3 and J usage is TRBJ2-3, with 8 bases identical to TRBD1. The origin of this receptor is a man aged 25 to 40 in good health. Sequences were obtained from naive CD4+ T cells sorted from blood. The subset is: CD45RA+ positively selected. CDR3 loop: CAISPRQGLRLTDTQYF. CDR3 nucleotides: TGTGCCATCAGTCCACGACAGGGGTTGCGTTTGACAGATACGCAGTATTTT.